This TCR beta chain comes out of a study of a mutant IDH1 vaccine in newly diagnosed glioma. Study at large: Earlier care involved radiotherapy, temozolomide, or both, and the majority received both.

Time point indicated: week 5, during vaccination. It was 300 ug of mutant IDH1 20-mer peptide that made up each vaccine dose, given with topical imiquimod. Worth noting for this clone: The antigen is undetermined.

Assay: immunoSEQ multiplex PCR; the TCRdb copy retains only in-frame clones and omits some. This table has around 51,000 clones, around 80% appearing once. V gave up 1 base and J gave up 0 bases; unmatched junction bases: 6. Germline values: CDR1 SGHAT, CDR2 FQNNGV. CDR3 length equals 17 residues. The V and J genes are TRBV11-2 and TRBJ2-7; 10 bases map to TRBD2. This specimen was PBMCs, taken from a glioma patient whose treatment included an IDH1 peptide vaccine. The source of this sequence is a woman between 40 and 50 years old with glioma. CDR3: CASSLVTSGIHSYEQYF. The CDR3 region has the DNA TGTGCCAGCAGCTTAGTTACTAGCGGGATCCACTCCTACGAGCAGTACTTC.